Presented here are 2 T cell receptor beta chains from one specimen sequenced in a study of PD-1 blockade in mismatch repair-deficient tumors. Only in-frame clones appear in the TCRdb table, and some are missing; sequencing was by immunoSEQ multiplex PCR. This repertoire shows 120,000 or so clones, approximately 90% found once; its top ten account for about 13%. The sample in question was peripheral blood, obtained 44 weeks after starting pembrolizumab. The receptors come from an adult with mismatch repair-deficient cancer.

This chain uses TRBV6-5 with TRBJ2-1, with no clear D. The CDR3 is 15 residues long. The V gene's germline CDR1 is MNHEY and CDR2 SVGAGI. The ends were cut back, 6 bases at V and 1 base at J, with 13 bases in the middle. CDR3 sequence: CASRAWGRSYNEQFF. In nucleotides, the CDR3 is TGTGCCAGCAGGGCTTGGGGAAGATCCTACAATGAGCAGTTCTTC.

The CDR3 region is CASSYVDSGYGYTF. CDR3 sequence (DNA): TGTGCCAGCAGTTACGTGGACAGCGGCTATGGCTACACCTTC. The V call is TRBV6-6, the J call TRBJ1-2; D possibly corresponds to TRBD1 (6 bases). CDR1 is MNHNY and CDR2 is SVGAGI in the germline V gene (reference sequence). V was clipped by 2 bases and J by 4 bases, with 11 bases between them. The CDR3 consists of 14 residues.